This T cell receptor (beta chain) is drawn from a study of T cells in Graves' hyperthyroidism and ophthalmopathy. Researchers amplified the TCR beta CDR3 regions from RNA transcripts. Using the HTBI primer set, a first-round RT-PCR was run on the TCR CDR3. A single record per CDR3 protein comes from TCRdb applying MiXCR to the multiplex PCR reads. The table records fewer than 600,000 distinct CDR3 sequences, around 14% of them present only once. This clonotype has at least ten counts. This clonotype was obtained from a young woman with Graves' hyperthyroidism. Sample: blood.

This CDR3 reads CSARARNEQFF. For the CDR3, the DNA is TGCAGTGCTAGAGCACGCAATGAGCAGTTCTTC. The chain recombines TRBV20-1 with TRBJ2-1; D is unclear. The CDR3 extends over 11 amino acids. V was shortened by 1 base and J by 6 bases, with 4 bases between the two germline ends. Per germline, CDR1 DFQATT and CDR2 SNEGSKA (reference sequence).